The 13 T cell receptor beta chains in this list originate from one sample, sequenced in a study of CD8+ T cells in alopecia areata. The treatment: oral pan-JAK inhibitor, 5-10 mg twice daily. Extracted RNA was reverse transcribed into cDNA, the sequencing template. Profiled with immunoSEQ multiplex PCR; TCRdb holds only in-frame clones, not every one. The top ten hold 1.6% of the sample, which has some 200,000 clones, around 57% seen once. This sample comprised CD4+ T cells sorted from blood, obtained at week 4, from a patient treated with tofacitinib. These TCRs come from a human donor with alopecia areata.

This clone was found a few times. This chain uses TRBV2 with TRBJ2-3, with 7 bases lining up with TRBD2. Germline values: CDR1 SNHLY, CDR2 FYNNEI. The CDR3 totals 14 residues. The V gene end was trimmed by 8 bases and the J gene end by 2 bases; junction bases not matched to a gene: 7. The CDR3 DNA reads TGTGCCAGCCAAGGCGGGGGTTACACAGATACGCAGTATTTT. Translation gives CASQGGGYTDTQYF.

The CDR3 nucleotides are TGTGCCAGCAGCGTACCGGGACTAGCGTCAGATACGCAGTATTTT. It specifies CASSVPGLASDTQYF. The V call is TRBV7-2, the J call TRBJ2-3, with 10 bases identical to TRBD2. Germline CDR1 and CDR2: SGHTA and FQGNSA. J lost 4 bases, V lost 5 bases, and 6 bases had no gene match. The CDR3 runs 15 residues. Full variable domain (rest looked up from reference TRBV7-2 and TRBJ2-3): GAGVSQSPSNKVTEKGKDVELRCDPISGHTALYWYRQSLGQGLEFLIYFQGNSAPDKSGLPSDRFSAERTGGSVSTLTIQRTQQEDSAVYLCASSVPGLASDTQYFGPGTRLTVL.

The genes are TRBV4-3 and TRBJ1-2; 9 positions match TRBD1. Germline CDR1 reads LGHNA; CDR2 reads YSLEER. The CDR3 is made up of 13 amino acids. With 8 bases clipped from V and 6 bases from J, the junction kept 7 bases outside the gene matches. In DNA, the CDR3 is TGCGCCAGCGGAGGGGGGACAGGGCATGGCTACACCTTC. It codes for CASGGGTGHGYTF.

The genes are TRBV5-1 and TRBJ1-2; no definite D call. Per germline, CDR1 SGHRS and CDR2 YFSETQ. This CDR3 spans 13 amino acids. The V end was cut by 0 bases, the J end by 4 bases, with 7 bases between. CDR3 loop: CASSLEGPYGYTF. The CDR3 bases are TGCGCCAGCAGCTTGGAAGGTCCCTATGGCTACACCTTC.

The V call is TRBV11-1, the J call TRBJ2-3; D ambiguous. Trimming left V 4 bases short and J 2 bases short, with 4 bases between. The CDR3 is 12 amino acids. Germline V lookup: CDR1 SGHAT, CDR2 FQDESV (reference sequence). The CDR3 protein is CASSSPTDTQYF. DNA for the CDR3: TGTGCCAGCAGCTCCCCCACAGATACGCAGTATTTT.

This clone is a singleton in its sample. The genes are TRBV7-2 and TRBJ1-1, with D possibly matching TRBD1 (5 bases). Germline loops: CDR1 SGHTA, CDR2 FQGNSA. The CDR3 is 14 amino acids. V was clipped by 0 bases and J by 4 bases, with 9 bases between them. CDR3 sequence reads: CASSLARDVTEAFF. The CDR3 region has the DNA TGTGCCAGCAGCTTAGCGCGGGACGTCACTGAAGCTTTCTTT.

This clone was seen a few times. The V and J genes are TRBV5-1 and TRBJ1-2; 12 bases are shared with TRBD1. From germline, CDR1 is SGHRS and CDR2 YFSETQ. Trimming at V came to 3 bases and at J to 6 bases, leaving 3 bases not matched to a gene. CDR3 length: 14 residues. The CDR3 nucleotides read TGCGCCAGCAGCTCGGGGACAGGGGGCGATGGCTACACCTTC. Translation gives CASSSGTGGDGYTF.

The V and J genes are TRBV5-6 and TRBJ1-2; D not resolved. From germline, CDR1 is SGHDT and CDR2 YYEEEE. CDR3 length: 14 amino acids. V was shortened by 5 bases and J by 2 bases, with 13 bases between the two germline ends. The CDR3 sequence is CASRTGSRNYGYTF. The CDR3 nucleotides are TGTGCCAGCAGGACCGGGTCGAGGAACTATGGCTACACCTTC.

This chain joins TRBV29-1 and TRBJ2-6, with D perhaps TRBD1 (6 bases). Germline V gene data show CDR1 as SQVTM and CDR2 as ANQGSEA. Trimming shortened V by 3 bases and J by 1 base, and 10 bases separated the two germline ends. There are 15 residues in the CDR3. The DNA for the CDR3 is TGCAGCGTTGATACAGGGAGTTCTGGGGCCAACGTCCTGACTTTC. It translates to CSVDTGSSGANVLTF.

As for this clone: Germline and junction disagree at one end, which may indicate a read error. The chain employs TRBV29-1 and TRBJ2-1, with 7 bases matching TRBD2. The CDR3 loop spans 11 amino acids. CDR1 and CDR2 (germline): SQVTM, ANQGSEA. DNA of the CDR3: TGCAGTGCCTTCAACGGGGGGACGAGCGTCTTC. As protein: CSAFNGGTSVF.

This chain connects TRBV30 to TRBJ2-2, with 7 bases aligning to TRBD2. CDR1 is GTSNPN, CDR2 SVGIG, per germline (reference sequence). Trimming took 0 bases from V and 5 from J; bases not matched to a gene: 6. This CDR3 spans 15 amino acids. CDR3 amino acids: CAWSVHGGITGELFF. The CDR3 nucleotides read TGTGCCTGGAGTGTACACGGGGGGATTACCGGGGAGCTGTTTTTT.

CDR3 DNA sequence: TGCGCCAGCAGCTTGATCCCAAACAATGAGCAGTTCTTC. Protein product: CASSLIPNNEQFF. The chain has TRBV5-1 and TRBJ2-1, with D uncertain. The CDR3 covers 13 residues. The V end was cut by 1 base, the J end by 5 bases, with 7 bases between. The V gene's germline CDR1 is SGHRS and CDR2 YFSETQ.

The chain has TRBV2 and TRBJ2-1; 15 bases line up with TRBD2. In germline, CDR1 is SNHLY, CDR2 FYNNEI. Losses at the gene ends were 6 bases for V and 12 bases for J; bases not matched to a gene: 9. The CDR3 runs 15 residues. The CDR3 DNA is TGTGCCAGCAGCGCCGGGACTAGCGGGGGGAAGGGGCAGTTCTTC. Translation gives CASSAGTSGGKGQFF.